The rows below give T cell receptor beta chains drawn from one sample of a study of T cells in Graves' hyperthyroidism and ophthalmopathy. TCRdb ran MiXCR on the multiplex PCR reads and lists one entry per CDR3 protein. The repertoire holds fewer than 550,000 distinct CDR3 sequences, with around 22% as singletons. The sequencing sample was made of blood. Receptors originate from a woman aged 25 to 39 with Graves' ophthalmopathy. CDR3s leave out the opening cysteine and the closing phenylalanine or tryptophan. A clone size is listed for some rows: how often the clone was seen (once, few, many), or a class if it is expanded.

cdr3_aa: ASSLTGRNTGELF; j_call: TRBJ2-2; v_call: TRBV5-1; clone_size: many
cdr3_aa: SVEGSDSDSYEQY; j_call: TRBJ2-7; v_call: TRBV29-1; clone_size: many
cdr3_aa: ASSSRSRGAWGYT; j_call: TRBJ1-2; v_call: TRBV3-1; clone_size: .
cdr3_aa: ASKDHGTGLTEAF; j_call: TRBJ1-1; v_call: TRBV28; clone_size: many
cdr3_aa: ASSILQRGGWIAGELF; j_call: TRBJ2-2; v_call: TRBV11-2; clone_size: .
cdr3_aa: ASTDGPGVTEAF; j_call: TRBJ1-1; v_call: TRBV6-1; clone_size: many
cdr3_aa: ASSQWGEYDTGELF; j_call: TRBJ2-2; v_call: TRBV9; clone_size: .
cdr3_aa: STKGNQPQH; j_call: TRBJ1-5; v_call: TRBV20-1; clone_size: many
cdr3_aa: ASSYDRDSMNTEAF; j_call: TRBJ1-1; v_call: TRBV6-5; clone_size: many
cdr3_aa: ASSLRPGESYGYT; j_call: TRBJ1-2; v_call: TRBV5-1; clone_size: .
cdr3_aa: ASSLGQHSNYGYT; j_call: TRBJ1-2; v_call: TRBV28; clone_size: few
cdr3_aa: ASSNLRELF; j_call: TRBJ2-2; v_call: TRBV7-9; clone_size: .
cdr3_aa: ASSLRPGADTQY; j_call: TRBJ2-3; v_call: TRBV9; clone_size: many
cdr3_aa: ASSSGLSSGNTIY; j_call: TRBJ1-3; v_call: TRBV6-1; clone_size: many
cdr3_aa: ASSLGATQETQY; j_call: TRBJ2-5; v_call: TRBV5-1; clone_size: many
cdr3_aa: ASSELQVNQPQH; j_call: TRBJ1-5; v_call: TRBV6-1; clone_size: many
cdr3_aa: ASSLSGDRTYYEQY; j_call: TRBJ2-7; v_call: TRBV27; clone_size: many
cdr3_aa: ATSDWAGLQETQY; j_call: TRBJ2-5; v_call: TRBV24-1; clone_size: many
cdr3_aa: ASMGTAANYGYT; j_call: TRBJ1-2; v_call: TRBV7-2; clone_size: .
cdr3_aa: ASSENRAYQPQH; j_call: TRBJ1-5; v_call: TRBV6-1; clone_size: .
cdr3_aa: ASSTPRQGGQPQH; j_call: TRBJ1-5; v_call: TRBV28; clone_size: .
cdr3_aa: ASSLASHSVGTNTEAF; j_call: TRBJ1-1; v_call: TRBV5-6; clone_size: few
cdr3_aa: ASSEPGANVLT; j_call: TRBJ2-6; v_call: TRBV25-1; clone_size: few
cdr3_aa: ASSSNPGLAYTGELF; j_call: TRBJ2-2; v_call: TRBV5-4; clone_size: many
cdr3_aa: ASSEFGTGVSNQPQH; j_call: TRBJ1-5; v_call: TRBV6-1; clone_size: .
cdr3_aa: ASSPYDRRMNTEAF; j_call: TRBJ1-1; v_call: TRBV18; clone_size: few
cdr3_aa: ASSPRTGVEQY; j_call: TRBJ2-7; v_call: TRBV12-3/TRBV12-4; clone_size: many
cdr3_aa: ASSPPVTETQY; j_call: TRBJ2-5; v_call: TRBV28; clone_size: few
cdr3_aa: ASSSGAKNIQY; j_call: TRBJ2-4; v_call: TRBV7-2; clone_size: .
cdr3_aa: ASRKTSPGYTGELF; j_call: TRBJ2-2; v_call: TRBV28; clone_size: .
cdr3_aa: ASRPGGAFYGYT; j_call: TRBJ1-2; v_call: TRBV6-1; clone_size: many
cdr3_aa: ASSYSTGEGNQPQH; j_call: TRBJ1-5; v_call: TRBV6-2/TRBV6-3; clone_size: .
cdr3_aa: AWTGLQYQETKY; j_call: TRBJ2-5; v_call: TRBV30; clone_size: few
cdr3_aa: SAHEGQGYNSPLH; j_call: TRBJ1-6; v_call: TRBV20-1; clone_size: .
cdr3_aa: ASGLTPFSRDQYEQY; j_call: TRBJ2-7; v_call: TRBV12-5; clone_size: .
cdr3_aa: SVEGGAGSEKLF; j_call: TRBJ1-4; v_call: TRBV29-1; clone_size: many
cdr3_aa: ASSFGLGAF; j_call: TRBJ1-1; v_call: TRBV28; clone_size: many
cdr3_aa: ASSRDRAINTEAF; j_call: TRBJ1-1; v_call: TRBV12-3/TRBV12-4; clone_size: .
cdr3_aa: ASSSANSGGGELF; j_call: TRBJ2-2; v_call: TRBV12-3/TRBV12-4; clone_size: many
cdr3_aa: ASSEKAAGPNQPQH; j_call: TRBJ1-5; v_call: TRBV6-1; clone_size: .
cdr3_aa: ASIWTGGSNQPQH; j_call: TRBJ1-5; v_call: TRBV12-3/TRBV12-4; clone_size: .
cdr3_aa: ASSLSRGYNEQF; j_call: TRBJ2-1; v_call: TRBV27; clone_size: many
cdr3_aa: AISSGRAETQY; j_call: TRBJ2-5; v_call: TRBV10-3; clone_size: many
cdr3_aa: ASSLDSAIVMTEAF; j_call: TRBJ1-1; v_call: TRBV5-1; clone_size: .
cdr3_aa: ASSYLGSGRETQY; j_call: TRBJ2-5; v_call: TRBV6-2/TRBV6-3; clone_size: .
cdr3_aa: ASSIEDRPGAEAF; j_call: TRBJ1-1; v_call: TRBV19; clone_size: .
cdr3_aa: ASSLFLDTQETQY; j_call: TRBJ2-5; v_call: TRBV7-2; clone_size: many
cdr3_aa: ASSRTGIQETQY; j_call: TRBJ2-5; v_call: TRBV6-2/TRBV6-3; clone_size: many
cdr3_aa: ASSPRDWAEAF; j_call: TRBJ1-1; v_call: TRBV11-2; clone_size: .
cdr3_aa: SARESLVYEQY; j_call: TRBJ2-7; v_call: TRBV20-1; clone_size: .
cdr3_aa: SALRQAAEQY; j_call: TRBJ2-7; v_call: TRBV20-1; clone_size: many
cdr3_aa: ASSAGEILNEQY; j_call: TRBJ2-7; v_call: TRBV5-1; clone_size: .
cdr3_aa: ASSPDRFTGELF; j_call: TRBJ2-2; v_call: TRBV28; clone_size: .
cdr3_aa: ASSFGVFSQRETQY; j_call: TRBJ2-5; v_call: TRBV12-3/TRBV12-4; clone_size: few